These 8 T cell receptor beta chains were sequenced from one sample in a study of OX40 agonist ivuxolimab in advanced cancers. Sequencing used immunoSEQ multiplex PCR; TCRdb keeps in-frame clones, though not all of them. There are 15,000 to 20,000 clones in the sample; less than 75% occur only once, and about 27% lies in the top ten. Sequenced material: CD4+ or CD8+ T cells sorted from blood, taken in a trial of the OX40 agonist ivuxolimab. Every receptor here comes from an adult with an advanced solid tumor such as melanoma, head and neck, liver or kidney cancer.

This clone was seen a handful of times. This chain connects TRBV30 to TRBJ1-1, with D uncertain. The length of the CDR3 is 12 residues. CDR1 and CDR2 from the germline V gene are GTSNPN and SVGIG (reference sequence). Trimming shortened V by 4 bases and J by 0 bases, and 6 bases separated the two germline ends. The CDR3 loop is CAWIEMNTEAFF. CDR3 bases: TGTGCCTGGATCGAGATGAACACTGAAGCTTTCTTT.

V is TRBV5-6 and J is TRBJ1-2; D is unclear. V lost 2 bases and J 6 bases, leaving 20 bases between the germline ends. The CDR3 has 16 residues. CDR1 is SGHDT, CDR2 YYEEEE, per germline. CDR3 amino acids: CASSLSPAGAVDGYTF. The DNA of the CDR3 is TGTGCCAGCAGCTTATCTCCGGCAGGAGCTGTGGATGGCTACACCTTC.

This clone was found a few times. The rearrangement uses TRBV6-5 and TRBJ2-7, with a weak D call TRBD1 (5 bases). CDR1 and CDR2 from the germline V gene are MNHEY and SVGAGI. V dropped 8 bases and J dropped 7 bases, with 15 bases sitting between them. The CDR3 consists of 12 residues. The CDR3 protein is CASGVGPWEQYF. CDR3 in DNA: TGTGCCAGCGGAGTGGGGCCTTGGGAGCAGTACTTC.

This clone appeared a single time. The rearrangement joins TRBV21-1 to TRBJ2-1; whether TRBD2, the table's D call, matches the DNA was not checked. TRBV21-1 is noted as a pseudogene. The CDR3 contains 17 residues. CDR3 sequence reads: CASSQGIAGGPYNEQFF. In DNA, the CDR3 is TGTGCCAGCAGCCAGGGGATAGCGGGAGGGCCGTACAATGAGCAGTTCTTC.

The gene calls are TRBV4-1 and TRBJ2-7; tentative D call: TRBD1 (8 bases). Germline CDR1 is MGHRA and CDR2 is YSYEKL. The CDR3 has 15 amino acids. V dropped 4 bases and J dropped 4 bases, with 17 bases sitting between them. The CDR3 sequence: CASSPQEQGGYEQYF. The CDR3 region has the DNA TGCGCCAGCAGCCCCCAGGAACAGGGGGGGTACGAGCAGTACTTC.

This chain links TRBV27 with TRBJ2-7; TRBD1 matches at 9 bases. CDR3 length: 17 amino acids. In germline, CDR1 is MNHEY, CDR2 SMNVEV (reference sequence). Germline trimming cut 5 bases from V and 6 bases from J; bases unmatched to any gene: 17. CDR3 amino acids: CASSPYPTGTGNGEQYF. CDR3 DNA: TGTGCCAGCAGTCCCTACCCCACCGGGACAGGGAATGGCGAGCAGTACTTC.

This chain joins TRBV6-4 and TRBJ1-5; TRBD1 is a possible D gene (5 bases). The CDR3 runs 13 residues. Germline CDR1 MRHNA, CDR2 SNTAGT. Trimming pared 0 bases from V and 7 bases from J, leaving 7 bases between. DNA for the CDR3: TGTGCCAGCAGTGACTCGTGGGGGCAGCCCCAGCATTTT. This gives the protein CASSDSWGQPQHF.

This chain connects TRBV5-6 to TRBJ2-5; the D gene is possibly TRBD2 (5 bases). Germline CDR1 is SGHDT and CDR2 is YYEEEE. The CDR3 contains 15 residues. Trimming removed 0 bases from V and 5 bases from J, with 14 bases in between. Here the CDR3 reads CASSLAVRAAETQYF. In nucleotides, the CDR3 is TGTGCCAGCAGCTTGGCCGTGAGGGCCGCTGAGACCCAGTACTTC.